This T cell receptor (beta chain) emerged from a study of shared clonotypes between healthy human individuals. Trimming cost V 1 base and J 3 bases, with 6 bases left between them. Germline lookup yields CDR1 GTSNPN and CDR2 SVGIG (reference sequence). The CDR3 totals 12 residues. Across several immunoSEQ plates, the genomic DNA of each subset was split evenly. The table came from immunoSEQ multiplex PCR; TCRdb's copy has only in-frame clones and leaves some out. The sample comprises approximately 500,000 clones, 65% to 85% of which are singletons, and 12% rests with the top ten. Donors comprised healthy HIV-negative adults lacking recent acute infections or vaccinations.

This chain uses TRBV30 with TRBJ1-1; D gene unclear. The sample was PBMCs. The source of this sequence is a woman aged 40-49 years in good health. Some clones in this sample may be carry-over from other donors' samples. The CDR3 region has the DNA TGTGCCTGGAGTGAATGGTACACTGAAGCTTTCTTT. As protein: CAWSEWYTEAFF.